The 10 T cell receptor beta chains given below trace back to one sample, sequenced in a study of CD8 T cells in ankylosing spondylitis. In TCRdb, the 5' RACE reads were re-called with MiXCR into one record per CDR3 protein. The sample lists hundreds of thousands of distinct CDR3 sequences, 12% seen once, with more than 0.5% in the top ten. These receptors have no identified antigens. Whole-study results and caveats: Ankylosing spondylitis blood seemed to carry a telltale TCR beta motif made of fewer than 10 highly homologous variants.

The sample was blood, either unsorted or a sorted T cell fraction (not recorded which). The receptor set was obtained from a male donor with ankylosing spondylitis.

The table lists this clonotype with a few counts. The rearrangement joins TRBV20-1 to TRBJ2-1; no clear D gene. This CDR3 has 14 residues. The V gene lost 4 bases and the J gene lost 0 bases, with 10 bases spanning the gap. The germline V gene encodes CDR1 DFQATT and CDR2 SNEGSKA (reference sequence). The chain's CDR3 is CSAIDPSSYNEQFF. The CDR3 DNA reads TGCAGTGCTATTGATCCGAGCTCCTACAATGAGCAGTTCTTC.

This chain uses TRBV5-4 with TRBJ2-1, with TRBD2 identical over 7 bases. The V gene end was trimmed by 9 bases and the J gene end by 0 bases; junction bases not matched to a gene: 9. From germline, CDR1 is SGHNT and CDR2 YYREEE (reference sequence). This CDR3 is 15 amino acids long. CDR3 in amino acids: CATRPRESSYNEQFF. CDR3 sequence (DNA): TGTGCCACTCGTCCGCGGGAGAGCTCCTACAATGAGCAGTTCTTC.

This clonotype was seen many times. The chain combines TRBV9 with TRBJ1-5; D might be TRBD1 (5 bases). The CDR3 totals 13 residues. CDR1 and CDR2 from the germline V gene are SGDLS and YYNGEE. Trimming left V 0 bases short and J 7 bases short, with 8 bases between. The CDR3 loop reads CASSVGGEQPQHF. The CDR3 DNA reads TGTGCCAGCAGCGTAGGAGGGGAACAGCCCCAGCATTTT.

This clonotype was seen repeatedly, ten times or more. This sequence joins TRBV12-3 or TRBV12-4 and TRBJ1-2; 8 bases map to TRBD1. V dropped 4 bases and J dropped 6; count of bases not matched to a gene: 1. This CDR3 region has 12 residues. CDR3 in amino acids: CASSSGQDGYTF. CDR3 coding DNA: TGTGCCAGCAGTTCGGGACAGGATGGCTACACCTTC.

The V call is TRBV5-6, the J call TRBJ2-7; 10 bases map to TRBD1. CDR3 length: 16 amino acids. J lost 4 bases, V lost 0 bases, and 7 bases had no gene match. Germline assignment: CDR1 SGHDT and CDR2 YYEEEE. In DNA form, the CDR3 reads TGTGCCAGCAGCTTGGGGATCCGGGACAGGGGTTACGAGCAGTACTTC. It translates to CASSLGIRDRGYEQYF.

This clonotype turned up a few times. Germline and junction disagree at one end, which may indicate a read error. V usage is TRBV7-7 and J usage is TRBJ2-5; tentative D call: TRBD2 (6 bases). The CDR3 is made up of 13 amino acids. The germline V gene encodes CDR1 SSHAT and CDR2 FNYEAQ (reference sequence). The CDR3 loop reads CASKGLNQETQYF. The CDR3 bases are TGTGCTAGCAAGGGACTCAACCAAGAGACCCAGTACTTC.

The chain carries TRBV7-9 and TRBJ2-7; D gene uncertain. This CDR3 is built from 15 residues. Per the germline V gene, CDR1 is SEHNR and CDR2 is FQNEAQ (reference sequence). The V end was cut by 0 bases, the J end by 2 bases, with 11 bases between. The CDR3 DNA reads TGTGCCAGCAGCTTAGCCAGGACGGATCCCTACGAGCAGTACTTC. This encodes CASSLARTDPYEQYF.

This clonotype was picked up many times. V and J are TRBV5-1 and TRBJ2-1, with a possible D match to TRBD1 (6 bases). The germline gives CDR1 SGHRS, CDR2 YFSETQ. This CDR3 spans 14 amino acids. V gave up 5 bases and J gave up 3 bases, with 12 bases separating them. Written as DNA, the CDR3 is TGCGCCAGCAGTTCCGGGACATTCTACAATGAGCAGTTCTTC. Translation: CASSSGTFYNEQFF. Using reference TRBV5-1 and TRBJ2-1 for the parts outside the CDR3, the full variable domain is KAGVTQTPRYLIKTRGQQVTLSCSPISGHRSVSWYQQTPGQGLQFLFEYFSETQRNKGNFPGRFSGRQFSNSRSEMNVSTLELGDSALYLCASSSGTFYNEQFFGPGTRLTVL.

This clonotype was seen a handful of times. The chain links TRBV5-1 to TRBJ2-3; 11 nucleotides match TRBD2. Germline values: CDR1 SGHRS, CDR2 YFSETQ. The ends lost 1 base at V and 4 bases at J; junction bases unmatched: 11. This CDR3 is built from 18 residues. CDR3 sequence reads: CASSLHIGTSGSADTQYF. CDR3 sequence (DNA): TGCGCCAGCAGCTTGCATATAGGGACTAGCGGTTCAGCAGATACGCAGTATTTT.

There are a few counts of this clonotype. The CDR3 loop is CASSYSGRARSGANVLTF. The CDR3, as DNA: TGTGCCAGCAGTTACTCTGGCAGGGCGAGGTCTGGGGCCAACGTCCTGACTTTC. The V and J genes are TRBV6-2 or TRBV6-3 and TRBJ2-6, with D perhaps TRBD1 (5 bases). The CDR3 has 18 amino acids. V gave up 0 bases and J gave up 1 base, with 13 bases separating them. In germline, CDR1 is MNHEY, CDR2 SVGEGT.